This is a list of T cell receptor beta chains from one sample in a study of CD8 T cells in ankylosing spondylitis. TCRdb processed the 5' RACE reads anew with MiXCR; each CDR3 protein has one entry. This table has approximately 400,000 distinct CDR3 sequences, approximately 26% appearing once. Sequenced: blood, either unsorted or a sorted T cell fraction (not recorded which). All receptors come from a male donor with ankylosing spondylitis. Both conserved end residues are part of each CDR3. Fields, in order: D gene, J gene, V gene, clone size, CDR3 DNA, CDR3 protein. A D gene is named only where the DNA matches it firmly. Rows give clone size only sometimes, using once, few, many, or a class for an expanded clone.

D gene: TRBD1; J gene: TRBJ1-2; V gene: TRBV20-1; clone size: .; CDR3 DNA: TGCAGTGCTGGCGACAGGGAGGGCTACACCTTC; CDR3 protein: CSAGDREGYTF
D gene: .; J gene: TRBJ2-1; V gene: TRBV29-1; clone size: .; CDR3 DNA: TGCAGCCACCTGGTGGGGGATCCCTACAATGAGCAGTTCTTC; CDR3 protein: CSHLVGDPYNEQFF
D gene: .; J gene: TRBJ2-2; V gene: TRBV12-3/TRBV12-4; clone size: .; CDR3 DNA: TGTGCCAGCAATTTGGGAGGCGGGGAGCTGTTTTTT; CDR3 protein: CASNLGGGELFF
D gene: .; J gene: TRBJ2-1; V gene: TRBV20-1; clone size: .; CDR3 DNA: TGCAGTGCTGCTAGCTTCGGGTCCTACAATGAGCAGTTCTTC; CDR3 protein: CSAASFGSYNEQFF
D gene: TRBD1; J gene: TRBJ1-1; V gene: TRBV20-1; clone size: few; CDR3 DNA: TGCAGTGCTAGAGAGACCGGGACAGGGAGAACTGAAGCTTTCTTT; CDR3 protein: CSARETGTGRTEAFF
D gene: .; J gene: TRBJ1-1; V gene: TRBV29-1; clone size: once; CDR3 DNA: TGCAGCGTTGAAAAGGGTGCTGAAGCTTTCTTT; CDR3 protein: CSVEKGAEAFF
D gene: .; J gene: TRBJ2-3; V gene: TRBV15; clone size: .; CDR3 DNA: TGTGCCACCAGCAGAGGTTCGAAAAGCACAGATACGCAGTATTTT; CDR3 protein: CATSRGSKSTDTQYF
D gene: .; J gene: TRBJ1-1; V gene: TRBV29-1; clone size: many; CDR3 DNA: TGCAGCACCCGCGCGGGTTGGGGGATGAACACTGAAGCTTTCTTT; CDR3 protein: CSTRAGWGMNTEAFF
D gene: TRBD2; J gene: TRBJ2-2; V gene: TRBV11-2; clone size: .; CDR3 DNA: TGTGCCAGCGGGGGGAGCGGGGCGAACACCGGGGAGCTGTTTTTT; CDR3 protein: CASGGSGANTGELFF
D gene: .; J gene: TRBJ1-1; V gene: TRBV7-9; clone size: .; CDR3 DNA: TGTGCCAGCAGCTCGAGGGCAGACACTGAAGCTTTCTTT; CDR3 protein: CASSSRADTEAFF
D gene: .; J gene: TRBJ2-7; V gene: TRBV5-1; clone size: few; CDR3 DNA: TGCGCCAGCAGCTGGAGAGGAGGGGGCGCGGGGATTCTATACGAGCAGTACTTC; CDR3 protein: CASSWRGGGAGILYEQYF
D gene: TRBD1; J gene: TRBJ1-4; V gene: TRBV30; clone size: .; CDR3 DNA: TGTGCCTGGAGTCCGACAGGGGGAGATAATGAAAAACTGTTTTTT; CDR3 protein: CAWSPTGGDNEKLFF
D gene: .; J gene: TRBJ1-1; V gene: TRBV5-6; clone size: .; CDR3 DNA: TGTGCCAGCAGCTTGGCGTCAGGGGCTGAAGCTTTCTTT; CDR3 protein: CASSLASGAEAFF
D gene: TRBD2; J gene: TRBJ2-7; V gene: TRBV11-1; clone size: few; CDR3 DNA: TGTGCCAGCTCCTCCGGGACTAGCGGGACAGTGTTCTCCTACGAGCAGTACTTC; CDR3 protein: CASSSGTSGTVFSYEQYF
D gene: .; J gene: TRBJ1-6; V gene: TRBV6-1; clone size: .; CDR3 DNA: TGTGCCAGCAGTGCGAAGCCCTATAATTCACCCCTCCACTTT; CDR3 protein: CASSAKPYNSPLHF
D gene: TRBD2; J gene: TRBJ2-1; V gene: TRBV3-1; clone size: .; CDR3 DNA: TGTGCCAGCAGCCAAGAATCCTCAGGGACTAGCGGCTACAATGAGCAGTTCTTC; CDR3 protein: CASSQESSGTSGYNEQFF
D gene: .; J gene: TRBJ2-1; V gene: TRBV24-1; clone size: .; CDR3 DNA: TGTGCCACCAGTGATCTAGACAGTCATTCCTACAATGAGCAGTTCTTC; CDR3 protein: CATSDLDSHSYNEQFF
D gene: .; J gene: TRBJ1-1; V gene: TRBV6-5; clone size: few; CDR3 DNA: TGTGCCAGCAGTTACTCGGGCAGGGAGAACACTGAAGCTTTCTTT; CDR3 protein: CASSYSGRENTEAFF
D gene: TRBD1; J gene: TRBJ2-5; V gene: TRBV11-1; clone size: .; CDR3 DNA: TGTGCCAGCAGCCGCTGGATCAACACCGGGACAGGGGTTCGAGAGACCCAGTACTTC; CDR3 protein: CASSRWINTGTGVRETQYF
D gene: TRBD2; J gene: TRBJ2-5; V gene: TRBV5-1; clone size: .; CDR3 DNA: TGCGCCAGCAGCTTCCGGACTAGCGGGAGGACGTTTAGAGAGACCCAGTACTTC; CDR3 protein: CASSFRTSGRTFRETQYF
D gene: .; J gene: TRBJ2-3; V gene: TRBV5-6; clone size: few; CDR3 DNA: TGTGCCAGCAGCCCCGCCGGGACACCAATATCCGTATCGCAGTATTTT; CDR3 protein: CASSPAGTPISVSQYF
D gene: .; J gene: TRBJ1-1; V gene: TRBV28; clone size: .; CDR3 DNA: TGTGCCACCGAAAATCCCGCGAACACTGAAGCTTTCTTT; CDR3 protein: CATENPANTEAFF
D gene: .; J gene: TRBJ2-5; V gene: TRBV10-3; clone size: .; CDR3 DNA: TGTGCCAGCCGGGACACTCGCGAGACCCAGTACTTC; CDR3 protein: CASRDTRETQYF
D gene: .; J gene: TRBJ2-7; V gene: TRBV11-2; clone size: .; CDR3 DNA: TGTGCCAGCACTCTATCTGGGTTTCCCAACGAGCAGTACTTC; CDR3 protein: CASTLSGFPNEQYF